One T cell receptor beta chain is described in this entry. Its target is unknown. Germline assignment: CDR1 SGHDT and CDR2 YYEEEE. This CDR3 is built from 16 residues. Trimming left V 1 base short and J 0 bases short, with 12 bases between. These data are taken from a study of T-cell reconstitution after alpha-beta-depleted transplantation in children. Preparation of the TCRbeta library involved a method that used unique molecular identifiers. TCRdb ran MiXCR on the PCR reads and lists one entry per CDR3 protein. The sample consists of hundreds of thousands of distinct CDR3 sequences, over 10% of them appearing once. Overall study findings and caveats: T-cell numbers and diversity one year post-transplant derived largely from freshly generated T cells.

This receptor was taken from a girl aged 2 to 9 with congenital amegakaryocytic thrombocytopenia, due to receive a stem cell transplant. Sequencing was performed on PBMCs, taken before TCRalphabeta/CD19-depleted stem cell transplant. This rearrangement joins TRBV5-6 to TRBJ2-3; D gene ambiguous. CDR3 sequence (DNA): TGTGCCAGCAGCTTGTATAGGCGAACTAGCACAGATACGCAGTATTTT. Translating it yields CASSLYRRTSTDTQYF. The whole variable domain, remainder taken from reference TRBV5-6 and TRBJ2-3, is DAGVTQSPTHLIKTRGQQVTLRCSPKSGHDTVSWYQQALGQGPQFIFQYYEEEERQRGNFPDRFSGHQFPNYSSELNVNALLLGDSALYLCASSLYRRTSTDTQYFGPGTRLTVL.